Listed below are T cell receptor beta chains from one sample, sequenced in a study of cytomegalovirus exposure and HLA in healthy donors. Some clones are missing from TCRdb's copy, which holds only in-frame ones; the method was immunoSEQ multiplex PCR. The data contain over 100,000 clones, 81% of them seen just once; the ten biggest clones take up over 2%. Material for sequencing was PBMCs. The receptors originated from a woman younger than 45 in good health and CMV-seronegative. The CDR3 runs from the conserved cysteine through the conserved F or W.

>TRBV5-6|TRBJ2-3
CASSLGSGDTDTQYF
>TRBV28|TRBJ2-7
CASSLRYEQYF
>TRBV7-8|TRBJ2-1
CASSHRQVGPYNEQFF
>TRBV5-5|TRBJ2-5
CASSLELAGLRETQYF
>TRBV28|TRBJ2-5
CASSTPTGAQETQYF
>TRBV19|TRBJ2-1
CASSIRAGSYNEQFF
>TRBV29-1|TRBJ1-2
CSAKGLDGYTF
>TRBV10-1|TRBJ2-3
CASSESPSGRIGTQYF
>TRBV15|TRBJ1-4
CATSPDRGYTRNEKLFF
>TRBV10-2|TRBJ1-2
CASTATGSLYGYTF
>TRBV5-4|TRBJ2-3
CASSTAGGRTDTQYF
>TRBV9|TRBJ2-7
CASSAGTSSSYEQYF
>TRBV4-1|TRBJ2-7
CASSPRTGTYEQYF
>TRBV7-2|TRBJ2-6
CASRRPGARSGANVLTF
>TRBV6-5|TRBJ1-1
CASSYRGTEHSAFF
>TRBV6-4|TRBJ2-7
CASSPNERALSSYEQYF
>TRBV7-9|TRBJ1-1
CASSVQGMNTEAFF
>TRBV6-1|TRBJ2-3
CASTLGAGGPDTQYF
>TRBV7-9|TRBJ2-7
CASSRGGANYEQYF
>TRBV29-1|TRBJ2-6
CSVGVRGANVLTF
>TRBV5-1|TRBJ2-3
CASSLGGLLYF
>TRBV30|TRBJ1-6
CAWGDSYNSPLHF
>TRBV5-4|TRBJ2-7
CASSLGGGAWSEQYF
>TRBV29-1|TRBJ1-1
CSVDRGGTEAFF
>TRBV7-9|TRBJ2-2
CASTGTANTGELFF
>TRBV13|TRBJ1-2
CASSSLSVYTF
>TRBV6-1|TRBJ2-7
CASSVYPSGYEQYF
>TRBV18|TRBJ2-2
CASSPGGDGTGELFF
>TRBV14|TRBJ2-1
CASSPRLAGDEQFF
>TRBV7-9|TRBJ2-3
CASSVSQGRVDTQYF
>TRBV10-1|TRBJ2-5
CASSASGFQETQYF
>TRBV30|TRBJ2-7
CAWSVLPITYEQYF
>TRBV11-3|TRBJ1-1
CASSSPKEGRGTEAFF
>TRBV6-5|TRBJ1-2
CASSRQGYGYTF
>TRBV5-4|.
CASSSGQQYEQYF